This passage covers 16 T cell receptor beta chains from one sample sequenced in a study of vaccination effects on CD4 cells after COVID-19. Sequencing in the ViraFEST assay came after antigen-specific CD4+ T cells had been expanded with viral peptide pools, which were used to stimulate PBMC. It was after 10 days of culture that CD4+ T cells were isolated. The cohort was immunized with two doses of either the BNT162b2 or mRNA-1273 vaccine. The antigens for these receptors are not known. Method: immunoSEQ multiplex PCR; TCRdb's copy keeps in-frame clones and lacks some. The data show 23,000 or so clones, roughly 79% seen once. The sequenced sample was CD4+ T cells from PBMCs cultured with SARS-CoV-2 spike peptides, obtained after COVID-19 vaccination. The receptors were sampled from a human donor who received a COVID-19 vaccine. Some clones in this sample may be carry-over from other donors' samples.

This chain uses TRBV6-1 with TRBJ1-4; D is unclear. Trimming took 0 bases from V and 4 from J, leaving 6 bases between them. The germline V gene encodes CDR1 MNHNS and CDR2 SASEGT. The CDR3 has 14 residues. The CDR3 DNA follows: TGTGCCAGCAGTGAAGCGGGATTTAATGAAAAACTGTTTTTT. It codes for CASSEAGFNEKLFF.

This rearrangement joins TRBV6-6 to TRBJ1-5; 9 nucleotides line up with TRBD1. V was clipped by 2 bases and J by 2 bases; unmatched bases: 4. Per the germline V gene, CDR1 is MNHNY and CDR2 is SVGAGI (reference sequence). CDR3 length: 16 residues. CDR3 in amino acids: CASSYDWDRGNQPQHF. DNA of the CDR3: TGTGCCAGCAGTTACGATTGGGACAGGGGCAATCAGCCCCAGCATTTT.

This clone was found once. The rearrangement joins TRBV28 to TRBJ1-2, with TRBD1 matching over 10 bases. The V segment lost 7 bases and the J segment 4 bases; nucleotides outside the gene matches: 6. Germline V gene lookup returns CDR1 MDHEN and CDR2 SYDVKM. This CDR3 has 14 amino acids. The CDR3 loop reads CASKTGTGVYGYTF. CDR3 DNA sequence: TGTGCCAGCAAAACCGGGACAGGGGTCTATGGCTACACCTTC.

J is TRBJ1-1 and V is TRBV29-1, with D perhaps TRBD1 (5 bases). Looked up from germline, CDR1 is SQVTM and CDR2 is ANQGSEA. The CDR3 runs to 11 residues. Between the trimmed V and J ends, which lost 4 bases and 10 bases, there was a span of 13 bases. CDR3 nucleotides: TGCAGCGTTGTAGAGGGACGATCAGCTTTCTTT. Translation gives CSVVEGRSAFF.

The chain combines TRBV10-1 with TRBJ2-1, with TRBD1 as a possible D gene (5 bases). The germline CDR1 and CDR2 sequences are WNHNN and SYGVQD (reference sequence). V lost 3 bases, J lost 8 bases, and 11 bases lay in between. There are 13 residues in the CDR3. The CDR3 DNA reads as TGCGCCAGCAGTGATAGGCAGGGCGATGAGCAGTTCTTC. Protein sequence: CASSDRQGDEQFF.

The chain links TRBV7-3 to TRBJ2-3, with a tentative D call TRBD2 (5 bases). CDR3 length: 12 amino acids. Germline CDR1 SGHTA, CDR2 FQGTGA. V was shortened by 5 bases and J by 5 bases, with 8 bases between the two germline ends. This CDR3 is CASSEAGDTQYF. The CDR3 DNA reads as TGTGCCAGCAGCGAGGCGGGAGATACGCAGTATTTT. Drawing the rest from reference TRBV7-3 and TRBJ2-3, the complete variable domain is GAGVSQTPSNKVTEKGKYVELRCDPISGHTALYWYRQSLGQGPEFLIYFQGTGAADDSGLPNDRFFAVRPEGSVSTLKIQRTERGDSAVYLCASSEAGDTQYFGPGTRLTVL.

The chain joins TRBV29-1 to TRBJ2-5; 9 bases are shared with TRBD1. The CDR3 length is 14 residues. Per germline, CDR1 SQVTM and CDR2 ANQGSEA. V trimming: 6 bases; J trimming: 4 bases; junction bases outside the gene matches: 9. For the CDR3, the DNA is TGCAGCGTGATGGAGACAGGGGGTGGAGAGACCCAGTACTTC. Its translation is CSVMETGGGETQYF.

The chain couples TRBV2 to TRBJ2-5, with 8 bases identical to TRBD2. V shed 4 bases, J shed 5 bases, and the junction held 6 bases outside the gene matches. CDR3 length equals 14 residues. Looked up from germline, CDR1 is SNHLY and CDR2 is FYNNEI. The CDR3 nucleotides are TGTGCCAGCAGTGTCGACGGCGGGGGGGAGACCCAGTACTTC. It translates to CASSVDGGGETQYF.

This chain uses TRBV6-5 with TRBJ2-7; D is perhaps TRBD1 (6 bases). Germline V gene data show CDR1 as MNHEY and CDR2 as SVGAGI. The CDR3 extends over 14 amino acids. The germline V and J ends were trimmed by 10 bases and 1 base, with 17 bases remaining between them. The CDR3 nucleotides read TGTGCCACCCGGGACACCATTACTTCCTACGAGCAGTACGTC. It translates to CATRDTITSYEQYV.

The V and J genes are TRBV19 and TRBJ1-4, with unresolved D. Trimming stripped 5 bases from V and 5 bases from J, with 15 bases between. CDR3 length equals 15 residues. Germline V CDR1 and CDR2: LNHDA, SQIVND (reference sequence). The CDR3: CASSDVSSPNEKLFF. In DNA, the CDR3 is TGTGCCAGTAGTGATGTCAGCAGCCCAAATGAAAAACTGTTTTTT.

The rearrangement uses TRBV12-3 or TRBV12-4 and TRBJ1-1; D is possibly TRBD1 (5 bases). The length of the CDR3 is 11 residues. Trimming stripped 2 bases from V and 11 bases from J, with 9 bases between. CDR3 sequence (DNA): TGTGCCAGCAGTTTATCAGGGATGGCTTTCTTT. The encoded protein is CASSLSGMAFF.

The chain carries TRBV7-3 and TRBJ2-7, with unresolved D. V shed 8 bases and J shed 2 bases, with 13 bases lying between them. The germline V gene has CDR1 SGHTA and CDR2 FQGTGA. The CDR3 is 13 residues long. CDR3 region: CASLSPGAYEQYV. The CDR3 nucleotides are TGTGCCAGCCTCAGCCCTGGGGCCTACGAGCAGTACGTC.

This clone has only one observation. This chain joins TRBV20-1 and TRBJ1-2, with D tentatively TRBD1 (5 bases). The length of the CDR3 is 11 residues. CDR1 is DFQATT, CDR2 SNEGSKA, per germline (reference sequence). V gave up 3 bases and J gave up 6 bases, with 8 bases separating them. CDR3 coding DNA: TGCAGTGCTAGCGTACAGGATGGCTACACCTTC. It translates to CSASVQDGYTF.

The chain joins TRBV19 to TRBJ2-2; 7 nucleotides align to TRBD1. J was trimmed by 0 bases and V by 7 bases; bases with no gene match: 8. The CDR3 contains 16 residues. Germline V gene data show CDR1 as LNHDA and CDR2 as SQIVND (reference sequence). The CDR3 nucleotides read TGTGCCAGTATAGACAGGGCACCCTCGAACACCGGGGAGCTGTTTTTT. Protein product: CASIDRAPSNTGELFF. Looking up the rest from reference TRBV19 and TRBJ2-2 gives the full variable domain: DGGITQSPKYLFRKEGQNVTLSCEQNLNHDAMYWYRQDPGQGLRLIYYSQIVNDFQKGDIAEGYSVSREKKESFPLTVTSAQKNPTAFYLCASIDRAPSNTGELFFGEGSRLTVL.

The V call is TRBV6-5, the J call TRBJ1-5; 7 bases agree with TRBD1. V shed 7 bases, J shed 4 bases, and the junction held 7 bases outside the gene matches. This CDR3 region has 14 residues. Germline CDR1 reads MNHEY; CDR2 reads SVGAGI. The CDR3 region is CASTLDRVNQPQHF. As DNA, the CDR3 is TGTGCCAGCACCTTAGACAGGGTGAATCAGCCCCAGCATTTT.

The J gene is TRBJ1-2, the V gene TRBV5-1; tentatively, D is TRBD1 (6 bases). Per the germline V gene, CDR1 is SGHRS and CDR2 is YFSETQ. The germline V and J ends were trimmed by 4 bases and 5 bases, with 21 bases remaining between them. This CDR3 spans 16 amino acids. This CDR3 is CASSPPEDGGFYGYTF. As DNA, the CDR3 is TGCGCCAGCAGCCCGCCTGAAGATGGGGGCTTTTATGGCTACACCTTC.